These 28 T cell receptor beta chains came from one sample sequenced in a study of OX40 agonist ivuxolimab in advanced cancers. Clones were sequenced by immunoSEQ multiplex PCR, and TCRdb holds only the in-frame ones, with some missing. The sample gives about 22,000 clones, approximately 91% of which show up once; more than 40% is in the top ten. Sequenced here: CD4+ or CD8+ T cells sorted from blood, sampled in a trial of the OX40 agonist ivuxolimab. The receptors stem from an adult with an advanced solid tumor such as melanoma, head and neck, liver or kidney cancer.

This clone was observed a few times. The chain carries TRBV21-1 and TRBJ1-2. TRBV21-1 counts as a pseudogene. The CDR3 is 12 amino acids. The CDR3 nucleotides read TGTGCCAGCAGCAAACCAAAGCTCGGCTACACCTTC. It is translated as CASSKPKLGYTF.

The chain combines TRBV28 with TRBJ1-1; TRBD1 aligns across 9 bases. Trimming at V came to 5 bases and at J to 10 bases, leaving 11 bases not matched to a gene. CDR3 length: 14 residues. Germline V gene sequence: CDR1 MDHEN, CDR2 SYDVKM. CDR3: CASSLGTGRVGAFF. The CDR3 DNA reads as TGTGCCAGCAGTCTCGGGACAGGGCGCGTTGGAGCTTTCTTT. The full variable domain, with the rest looked up from reference TRBV28 and TRBJ1-1, is DVKVTQSSRYLVKRTGEKVFLECVQDMDHENMFWYRQDPGLGLRLIYFSYDVKMKEKGDIPEGYSVSREKKERFSLILESASTNQTSMYLCASSLGTGRVGAFFGQGTRLTVV.

The rearrangement uses TRBV25-1 and TRBJ2-3; D possibly corresponds to TRBD2 (5 bases). The CDR3 spans 14 residues. Looked up from germline, CDR1 is MGHDK and CDR2 is SYGVNS. With 2 bases removed from V and 5 bases from J, the gap between germline ends came to 11 bases. In nucleotides, the CDR3 is TGTGCCAGCAGTGAAGCACTAGTGGTAGATACGCAGTATTTT. Protein product: CASSEALVVDTQYF.

This chain connects TRBV5-4 to TRBJ2-7; 7 bases are a match to TRBD1. The ends lost 5 bases at V and 7 bases at J; junction bases unmatched: 9. Germline assignment: CDR1 SGHNT and CDR2 YYREEE (reference sequence). This CDR3 is built from 13 residues. The CDR3 protein is CASRHGTEGEQYF. As DNA, the CDR3 is TGTGCCAGCAGACACGGGACAGAAGGGGAGCAGTACTTC.

The CDR3 nucleotides read TGTGCCAGCAGTTTCGGAGCTTCCTACGAGCAGTACTTC. Translation gives CASSFGASYEQYF. The J gene is TRBJ2-7, the V gene TRBV6-5; no definite D call. Germline CDR1 MNHEY, CDR2 SVGAGI. Trimming removed 4 bases from V and 1 base from J, with 8 bases in between. CDR3 length equals 13 residues.

The chain joins TRBV27 to TRBJ2-5, with TRBD2 identical over 11 bases. V shed 5 bases and J 3 bases; nucleotides not matched to a gene: 5. The CDR3 length is 15 residues. From germline, CDR1 is MNHEY and CDR2 SMNVEV (reference sequence). The DNA for the CDR3 is TGTGCCAGCAGTGCCGGGACTAGCGGTAAAGAGACCCAGTACTTC. Its protein product is CASSAGTSGKETQYF.

The rearrangement links TRBV7-2 to TRBJ1-1; TRBD1 is a possible D gene (5 bases). The CDR3 has 14 amino acids. Germline assignment: CDR1 SGHTA and CDR2 FQGNSA. Trimming cost V 4 bases and J 3 bases, with 12 bases left between them. The CDR3 loop reads CASSSRGGDTEAFF. In DNA, the CDR3 is TGTGCCAGCAGCTCCCGGGGGGGGGACACTGAAGCTTTCTTT.

The CDR3 nucleotides are TGTGCCAGCAGCTTGGAGATGTGGGGAAACTCCTACGAGCAGTACTTC. This codes for CASSLEMWGNSYEQYF. This chain links TRBV11-3 with TRBJ2-7; D unclear. Germline V gene sequence: CDR1 SGHNT, CDR2 YENEEA. V dropped 3 bases and J dropped 0 bases, with 15 bases sitting between them. The CDR3 runs 16 residues.

This chain joins TRBV5-1 and TRBJ2-7, with 9 nucleotides matching TRBD1. The J segment lost 0 bases and the V segment lost 4 bases, leaving 8 bases of the junction unmatched. This CDR3 has 16 residues. Germline V CDR1 and CDR2: SGHRS, YFSETQ. The DNA for the CDR3 is TGCGCCAGCAGCGCACCGGGACAGGGTAACTCCTACGAGCAGTACTTC. Protein sequence: CASSAPGQGNSYEQYF. The full variable domain, in which reference TRBV5-1 and TRBJ2-7 provide the parts outside the CDR3, is KAGVTQTPRYLIKTRGQQVTLSCSPISGHRSVSWYQQTPGQGLQFLFEYFSETQRNKGNFPGRFSGRQFSNSRSEMNVSTLELGDSALYLCASSAPGQGNSYEQYFGPGTRLTVT.

This chain connects TRBV6-9 to TRBJ2-1; TRBD2 aligns across 8 bases. The germline V gene encodes CDR1 MNHGY and CDR2 SVAAGI. J lost 2 bases, V lost 7 bases, and 22 bases had no gene match. The CDR3 sequence is 20 residues long. The CDR3 reads CASTPLGHIPTSGPYNEQFF. The CDR3 DNA follows: TGTGCCAGCACCCCCCTGGGGCACATCCCTACTAGCGGCCCCTACAATGAGCAGTTCTTC.

J is TRBJ2-7 and V is TRBV5-1; possibly TRBD2 for D (7 bases). The V gene's germline CDR1 is SGHRS and CDR2 YFSETQ. Trimming took off 0 bases at V and 3 bases at J, with 19 bases between the two ends. CDR3 length: 17 amino acids. The CDR3 DNA is TGCGCCAGCAGCTTGGCTATCGGGGGGCCGGGGCACTACGAGCAGTACTTC. Its translation is CASSLAIGGPGHYEQYF.

The V gene is TRBV10-2, the J gene TRBJ2-5; 10 bases map to TRBD2. CDR3 length: 18 residues. The V and J ends lost 6 bases and 0 bases, in that order; junction bases with no gene match: 13. The germline CDR1 and CDR2 sequences are WSHSY and SAAADI. The CDR3 DNA sequence: TGCGCCAGCAGAGGAACTAGCGGGATTCCTCACTACCAAGAGACCCAGTACTTC. It encodes CASRGTSGIPHYQETQYF.

In nucleotides, the CDR3 is TGTGCCAGCAGCCCACAGTCCGGGACCCACGAGCAGTACTTC. Translated, it gives CASSPQSGTHEQYF. J is TRBJ2-7 and V is TRBV6-1; either TRBD1 or TRBD2 may supply D (5 bases each). Trimming shortened V by 6 bases and J by 5 bases, and 17 bases separated the two germline ends. Germline loops: CDR1 MNHNS, CDR2 SASEGT. The CDR3 contains 14 residues.

The chain links TRBV7-3 to TRBJ2-1, with D possibly being TRBD1 or TRBD2 (5 bases each). There are 12 residues in the CDR3. Trimming shortened V by 5 bases and J by 15 bases, and 17 bases separated the two germline ends. The V gene's germline CDR1 is SGHTA and CDR2 FQGTGA. The CDR3 loop is CASSRGTLPLFF. The CDR3 region has the DNA TGTGCCAGCAGCCGAGGGACCTTACCCCTGTTCTTC.

Only one count was recorded for this clone. The chain uses TRBV19 and TRBJ1-2; D is uncertain. V was pared by 5 bases and J by 4 bases, with 11 bases between. Germline V CDR1 and CDR2: LNHDA, SQIVND (reference sequence). The CDR3 is 13 residues long. In DNA, the CDR3 is TGTGCCAGTAGTTCAGAAAACAGCTATGGCTACACCTTC. This translates into CASSSENSYGYTF. Filled out from reference TRBV19 and TRBJ1-2, the complete variable domain reads DGGITQSPKYLFRKEGQNVTLSCEQNLNHDAMYWYRQDPGQGLRLIYYSQIVNDFQKGDIAEGYSVSREKKESFPLTVTSAQKNPTAFYLCASSSENSYGYTFGSGTRLTVV.

J is TRBJ2-1 and V is TRBV7-2; the match to TRBD2 covers 9 bases. Per germline, CDR1 SGHTA and CDR2 FQGNSA. V dropped 5 bases and J dropped 4; count of bases not matched to a gene: 6. The CDR3 is made up of 15 amino acids. CDR3 DNA: TGTGCCAGCAGCCCCGGCAGCGGGGGGTACAATGAGCAGTTCTTC. Protein sequence: CASSPGSGGYNEQFF.

The table lists this clone with a count of one. The chain links TRBV18 to TRBJ2-1, with TRBD1 identical over 7 bases. Trimming removed 5 bases from V and 9 bases from J; junction bases left unmatched: 4. The CDR3 extends over 12 amino acids. CDR1 is KGHSH, CDR2 LQKENI, per germline. CDR3 sequence (DNA): TGTGCCAGCTCAACAGGGGAGAGTGAGCAGTTCTTC. Its translation: CASSTGESEQFF.

The chain is built from TRBV7-3 and TRBJ2-3; the D is unclear. The CDR3 consists of 14 residues. CDR1 and CDR2 (germline): SGHTA, FQGTGA. Between the trimmed V and J ends, which lost 5 bases and 4 bases, there was a span of 13 bases. CDR3 sequence: CASSVSGQADTQYF. As DNA, the CDR3 is TGTGCCAGCAGCGTCTCCGGGCAGGCAGATACGCAGTATTTT. Full variable domain (missing parts from reference TRBV7-3 and TRBJ2-3): GAGVSQTPSNKVTEKGKYVELRCDPISGHTALYWYRQSLGQGPEFLIYFQGTGAADDSGLPNDRFFAVRPEGSVSTLKIQRTERGDSAVYLCASSVSGQADTQYFGPGTRLTVL.

The chain has TRBV7-9 and TRBJ1-2; 8 positions agree with TRBD1. J gave up 2 bases and V 4 bases, and 6 bases lay outside the gene matches. The CDR3 covers 15 residues. Germline V gene sequence: CDR1 SEHNR, CDR2 FQNEAQ (reference sequence). CDR3 sequence (DNA): TGTGCCAGCAGCTCCACCCGGACAGGGAACTATGGCTACACCTTC. It codes for CASSSTRTGNYGYTF.

The rearrangement links TRBV11-2 to TRBJ1-1; D is undetermined. Trimming removed 5 bases from V and 6 bases from J, with 13 bases in between. CDR1 and CDR2 (germline): SGHAT, FQNNGV. CDR3 length: 13 amino acids. The CDR3 bases are TGTGCCAGCAGCCCTGGTCTCTCGGCTGAAGCTTTCTTT. Its translation: CASSPGLSAEAFF.

This chain joins TRBV27 and TRBJ2-4; 12 nucleotides match TRBD2. The CDR3 is made up of 17 amino acids. Trimming took 5 bases from V and 0 from J; bases not matched to a gene: 5. Germline assignment: CDR1 MNHEY and CDR2 SMNVEV (reference sequence). The CDR3 nucleotides read TGTGCCAGCAGTACCCGGACTAGCGGGGTAGCCAAAAACATTCAGTACTTC. Its translation: CASSTRTSGVAKNIQYF.

The rearrangement links TRBV15 to TRBJ2-5; TRBD1 aligns across 9 bases. The CDR3 totals 15 residues. The J segment lost 4 bases and the V segment lost 1 base, leaving 4 bases of the junction unmatched. Germline V gives CDR1 LNHNV, CDR2 YYDKDF (reference sequence). The CDR3 sequence is CATSRAQGAGETQYF. CDR3 bases: TGTGCCACCAGCAGAGCACAGGGGGCAGGAGAGACCCAGTACTTC.

The chain recombines TRBV5-4 with TRBJ2-5, with TRBD2 identical over 11 bases. The ends lost 2 bases at V and 4 bases at J; junction bases unmatched: 4. Germline V CDR1 and CDR2: SGHNT, YYREEE (reference sequence). The CDR3 length is 15 residues. CDR3 sequence reads: CASSLLAGVGETQYF. DNA of the CDR3: TGTGCCAGCAGCTTACTAGCGGGAGTTGGAGAGACCCAGTACTTC.

This sequence joins TRBV27 and TRBJ2-2; no clear D. The ends were cut back, 6 bases at V and 6 bases at J, with 8 bases in the middle. The germline gives CDR1 MNHEY, CDR2 SMNVEV (reference sequence). The CDR3 is 12 residues long. The CDR3 region has the DNA TGTGCCAGCAGCCGTGATTCCGGGGAGCTGTTTTTT. Amino acid sequence: CASSRDSGELFF.

The chain is built from TRBV10-1 and TRBJ2-7, with TRBD1 matching 7 bases. The CDR3 is 14 residues long. J lost 3 bases, V lost 4 bases, and 6 bases had no gene match. Germline values: CDR1 WNHNN, CDR2 SYGVQD (reference sequence). CDR3 loop: CASSVNRDSYEQYF. CDR3 in DNA: TGCGCCAGCAGTGTAAACCGGGACAGCTACGAGCAGTACTTC.

Only one count was recorded for this clone. The genes are TRBV12-5 and TRBJ2-5, with TRBD2 identical over 9 bases. V gave up 0 bases and J gave up 3 bases; unmatched junction bases: 8. In germline, CDR1 is LGHNT, CDR2 FRNRAP. The CDR3 has 17 amino acids. The CDR3 DNA follows: TGTGCTAGTGGTTTGGTACCTGGCGGGAGGGGAGAAGAGACCCAGTACTTC. This gives the protein CASGLVPGGRGEETQYF.

This clone was counted a single time. The V gene is TRBV9, the J gene TRBJ2-1; D gene ambiguous. Trimming stripped 0 bases from V and 0 bases from J, with 7 bases between. CDR1 and CDR2 from the germline V gene are SGDLS and YYNGEE. The CDR3 length is 15 residues. The CDR3 DNA reads as TGTGCCAGCAGCGTAGGGGCCAGCTCCTACAATGAGCAGTTCTTC. This codes for CASSVGASSYNEQFF.

This chain uses TRBV5-1 with TRBJ1-4; no clear D. CDR3 length: 13 amino acids. V shed 0 bases and J shed 7 bases, with 7 bases lying between them. The germline gives CDR1 SGHRS, CDR2 YFSETQ. The CDR3 here is CASSLVAAEKLFF. The CDR3 DNA is TGCGCCAGCAGCTTGGTGGCAGCTGAAAAACTGTTTTTT.